The T cell receptor beta chain described here comes from a study of CD8 T cells in Susac syndrome. Germline CDR1 and CDR2: SGHTA and FQGNSA. With 6 bases removed from V and 3 bases from J, the gap between germline ends came to 12 bases. The length of the CDR3 is 13 residues. Sequencing of TCR beta was performed on blood CD8+ and CD4+ T cells. The multiple sclerosis controls were treatment-naive patients with relapsing-remitting disease that was stable or active. Isolation of CD8+ and CD4+ T cells was performed negatively, whereas enrichment of TEMRA cells was done by FACS. Random hexamers served to reverse transcribe about 0.5 to 1 ug RNA. The authors amplified TCR beta CDR3 across 54 Vbeta and 13 Jbeta using immunoSEQ multiplex PCR. Using its own MiXCR run on the immunoSEQ multiplex PCR reads, TCRdb lists one record per CDR3 protein. The table records 250,000 to 350,000 distinct CDR3 sequences, just over 90% of them present only once.

This chain uses TRBV7-2 with TRBJ2-7; D remains ambiguous. The origin of this receptor is a human donor with multiple sclerosis. The sequencing input was CD4+ T cells from PBMCs. The CDR3 region is CASSLAGLYEQYF. The CDR3 DNA reads as TGTGCCAGCAGTCTGGCCGGCCTCTACGAGCAGTACTTC.